The TCR beta chain described here comes from a study of metastatic and nonmetastatic thyroid tumors. Study as a whole: Repertoires were compared across blood and tumor or nodule tissue from malignant and benign thyroid patients. Whole-study results and caveats: The reported finding was significantly higher TCR beta diversity in malignant thyroid tumors relative to benign nodules, in blood and tumor.

Trimming left V 4 bases short and J 2 bases short, with 9 bases between. Germline assignment: CDR1 WSHSY and CDR2 SAAADI. The CDR3 runs 13 residues. In the authors' workflow: A distant-metastasis classifier for papillary thyroid cancer was built using CDR3 differences across clinicopathological groups. TCRdb re-analyzed the PCR reads using MiXCR. These V and J calls derive from TCRdb rather than the authors' analysis. The sample consists of under 95,000 clones, approximately 9% of them appearing once. At least ten counts were recorded for this clone. What it binds is not known. Every patient was untreated before thyroid surgery.

The specimen was blood. The clonotype originates from a female donor with papillary thyroid cancer or a benign thyroid nodule (not recorded which). Some clones in this sample may be carry-over from other donors' samples. The chain carries TRBV10-2 and TRBJ2-7; no definite D call. The CDR3 sequence is CASSAVMTYEQYF. The DNA for the CDR3 is TGCGCCAGCAGTGCCGTGATGACCTACGAGCAGTACTTC.